The 21 T cell receptor beta chains in this list originate from one sample, sequenced in a study of CD4 and CD8 cells across lung adenocarcinoma regions. From the PCR reads, TCRdb called clonotypes with MiXCR, one entry per CDR3 protein. The data hold around 20,000 distinct CDR3 sequences, with 50% observed a single time. Material for sequencing was CD8+ T cells from the margin of a lung tumor. All receptors come from a male donor with lung adenocarcinoma. The CD4 and CD8 labels of this study may be unreliable.

Turning to this clonotype: Likely a read error: the CDR3 ends without its conserved phenylalanine or tryptophan. The chain uses TRBV6-1 and TRBJ2-1, with TRBD1 identical over 7 bases. Germline CDR1 reads MNHNS; CDR2 reads SASEGT. J gave up 8 bases and V 6 bases, and 7 bases lay outside the gene matches. The CDR3 extends over 13 amino acids. This chain's CDR3 is CASSDGQVDEQFS. In nucleotides, the CDR3 is TGTGCCAGCAGCGATGGACAGGTTGATGAGCAGTTCTCC.

The rearrangement links TRBV12-3 or TRBV12-4 to TRBJ2-6; 12 nucleotides agree with TRBD2. The end of the DNA is better explained by TRBJ2-1, so the J call may be wrong. The length of the CDR3 is 19 residues. In nucleotides, the CDR3 is TGTGCCAGCAGTTCTCCGCGGACCACTACTAGCGGGAGGAGTTATGAGCAGTTCTTC. This codes for CASSSPRTTTSGRSYEQFF.

In its sample, this clonotype was seen once. V usage is TRBV20-1 and J usage is TRBJ2-1; the D is unclear. The germline V gene has CDR1 DFQATT and CDR2 SNEGSKA (reference sequence). CDR3 length: 14 amino acids. Trimming pared 3 bases from V and 0 bases from J, leaving 9 bases between. The CDR3 DNA reads TGCAGTGCTAGCGGACGGGCCTCCTACAATGAGCAGTTCTTC. Protein: CSASGRASYNEQFF.

The chain recombines TRBV5-1 with TRBJ2-6; weak D call: TRBD1 (6 bases). V dropped 0 bases and J dropped 1 base, with 8 bases sitting between them. The germline V gene encodes CDR1 SGHRS and CDR2 YFSETQ. This CDR3 contains 16 residues. CDR3 region: CASSLGQVSGANVLTF. CDR3 bases: TGCGCCAGCAGCTTGGGACAGGTGTCTGGGGCCAACGTCCTGACTTTC.

This clonotype was seen a handful of times. The J gene is TRBJ2-5, the V gene TRBV3-1, with a possible D match to TRBD2 (5 bases). V was pared by 0 bases and J by 5 bases, with 10 bases between. CDR1 LGHDT and CDR2 YNNKEL come from the germline V gene (reference sequence). The CDR3 totals 14 residues. CDR3 in DNA: TGTGCCAGCAGCCAAGATTACCAGCGGGAGACCCAGTACTTC. Its translation is CASSQDYQRETQYF.

This clonotype was counted ten times or more. A clone one base away is much larger, so this may be a read error. The V gene is TRBV6-1, the J gene TRBJ2-1; maybe TRBD1 (7 bases). The CDR3 totals 13 residues. V lost 6 bases to trimming and J lost 10 bases, with 16 bases between them. Germline CDR1 reads MNHNS; CDR2 reads SASEGT. The CDR3 loop reads CASSSEGAWEQFF. CDR3 in DNA: TGTGCCAGCAGCTCGGAGGGGGCTTGGGAGCAGTTCTTC.

The rearrangement uses TRBV7-2 and TRBJ2-2, with TRBD2 matching 9 bases. J gave up 4 bases and V 5 bases, and 14 bases lay outside the gene matches. CDR1 SGHTA and CDR2 FQGNSA come from the germline V gene. CDR3 length: 18 residues. CDR3 residues: CASSAVGAGGPGTGELFF. The CDR3 DNA follows: TGTGCCAGCAGCGCAGTGGGGGCGGGAGGGCCGGGCACCGGGGAGCTGTTTTTT. Complete variable domain (other parts from reference TRBV7-2 and TRBJ2-2): GAGVSQSPSNKVTEKGKDVELRCDPISGHTALYWYRQSLGQGLEFLIYFQGNSAPDKSGLPSDRFSAERTGGSVSTLTIQRTQQEDSAVYLCASSAVGAGGPGTGELFFGEGSRLTVL.

The chain joins TRBV10-1 to TRBJ2-4, with 14 nucleotides matching TRBD2. Germline V gene lookup returns CDR1 WNHNN and CDR2 SYGVQD (reference sequence). Trimming at V came to 0 bases and at J to 6 bases, leaving 10 bases not matched to a gene. This CDR3 is built from 19 residues. The DNA for the CDR3 is TGCGCCAGCAGTGAGTCGCCACCGGGACTAGCGGGAGTGGGAAACATTCAGTACTTC. This sequence encodes CASSESPPGLAGVGNIQYF.

V usage is TRBV27 and J usage is TRBJ2-3, with D tentatively TRBD1 (7 bases). Between the trimmed V and J ends, which lost 6 bases and 6 bases, there was a span of 25 bases. The CDR3 spans 17 residues. CDR1 and CDR2 (germline): MNHEY, SMNVEV (reference sequence). CDR3 region: CASSPERVRGAWDTQYF. CDR3 nucleotides: TGTGCCAGCAGCCCCGAAAGGGTCAGGGGGGCATGGGATACGCAGTATTTT.

This clonotype was seen a few times. The rearrangement joins TRBV6-5 to TRBJ2-3; 7 nucleotides line up with TRBD2. Per the germline V gene, CDR1 is MNHEY and CDR2 is SVGAGI. The J segment lost 3 bases and the V segment lost 0 bases, leaving 15 bases of the junction unmatched. The CDR3 is made up of 19 amino acids. The CDR3 DNA reads as TGTGCCAGCAGTTACTCGAGTATGGGGGAGGGCCCTCGTACAGATACGCAGTATTTT. Its translation: CASSYSSMGEGPRTDTQYF.

This rearrangement joins TRBV6-8 to TRBJ2-5; 8 bases map to TRBD2. The ends lost 4 bases at V and 4 bases at J; junction bases unmatched: 5. Germline CDR1 and CDR2: MNHGY and SAAAGT. This CDR3 contains 14 residues. CDR3 nucleotide sequence: TGTGCCAGCAGTTTTAGCGGGGCGTCAGAGACCCAGTACTTC. Its protein product is CASSFSGASETQYF.

Comments on this clonotype: Its ends do not fully match the called genes, so a read error is possible. The chain combines TRBV7-6 with TRBJ2-3, with D perhaps assigned TRBD1 or TRBD2 (6 bases each). Germline V CDR1 and CDR2: SGHVS, FNYEAQ. CDR3 length equals 16 residues. In DNA form, the CDR3 reads TGTGCCAGCAGTCCTCTCGGGGGCCGTAGCAAAGAGACCCAGTACTTT. Translation gives CASSPLGGRSKETQYF.

The chain couples TRBV6-1 to TRBJ2-5; possible D gene TRBD2, 7 bases. The DNA end lines up better with TRBJ2-7; the J call may be wrong. The CDR3 runs 14 residues. CDR1 is MNHNS and CDR2 is SASEGT in the germline V gene. The CDR3: CASSRGWGGNEQYF. The CDR3, as DNA: TGTGCCAGCAGTAGGGGGTGGGGGGGAAACGAGCAGTACTTC.

The V and J genes are TRBV6-1 and TRBJ2-1; TRBD2 might be the D (5 bases). Germline V CDR1 and CDR2: MNHNS, SASEGT. Trimming left V 4 bases short and J 8 bases short, with 12 bases between. The CDR3 sequence is 13 residues long. The CDR3 bases are TGTGCCAGCAGTGGGGCTAGCCCGTATGAGCAGTTCTTC. It encodes CASSGASPYEQFF.

This clonotype was recorded once. The chain couples TRBV28 to TRBJ2-1; 7 nucleotides align to TRBD2. TRBJ2-5 explains the end of the DNA better; the J call may be wrong. The CDR3 runs to 15 residues. Per germline, CDR1 MDHEN and CDR2 SYDVKM. The CDR3 coding sequence is TGTGCCAGCAGTTTTGGCGGGGAGGGCGAGGAGACCCAGTACTTC. Translation: CASSFGGEGEETQYF.

The genes are TRBV3-1 and TRBJ1-6; 7 nucleotides line up with TRBD1. J was trimmed by 5 bases and V by 5 bases; bases with no gene match: 6. From germline, CDR1 is LGHDT and CDR2 YNNKEL (reference sequence). This CDR3 region has 15 residues. CDR3 sequence reads: CASSKSGTDNSPLHF. CDR3 bases: TGTGCCAGCAGCAAATCCGGGACAGATAATTCACCCCTCCACTTT.

This clonotype was detected ten times or more. The V gene is TRBV7-2, the J gene TRBJ2-3, with a weak D call TRBD2 (5 bases). The CDR3 runs 15 residues. V was cut by 1 base and J by 1 base, with 9 bases left in between. Germline loops: CDR1 SGHTA, CDR2 FQGNSA. The CDR3: CASSLDSGGTDTQYF. In nucleotides, the CDR3 is TGTGCCAGCAGCTTAGACAGCGGAGGCACAGATACGCAGTATTTT.

Regarding this clonotype: One end of the junction varies from germline; a read error may be responsible. The chain uses TRBV6-1 and TRBJ2-5, with a tentative D call TRBD1 (6 bases). Per the germline V gene, CDR1 is MNHNS and CDR2 is SASEGT. The CDR3 has 14 residues. DNA of the CDR3: TGTGCGGGCAGCGTAGGGGGAGAGGAAGAGACGCAGTACTTC. Residues: CAGSVGGEEETQYF.

Details on this clonotype: One junction end does not reproduce the germline sequence, and a read error may be involved. The chain is built from TRBV6-1 and TRBJ2-4; either TRBD1 or TRBD2 may fit D (6 bases each). Germline-derived CDR1 and CDR2 are MNHNS and SASEGT. The CDR3 sequence is 16 residues long. CDR3 in amino acids: CASSDAGLGARDTQYF. The CDR3 nucleotides read TGTGCCAGCAGCGACGCGGGGCTGGGAGCCAGGGACACTCAGTATTTC.

The CDR3 sequence: CASSLERDTNLEQYF. The CDR3, as DNA: TGTGCCAGCAGCTTAGAGAGGGACACCAACCTGGAGCAGTACTTC. The rearrangement uses TRBV11-2 and TRBJ2-1; tentative D call: TRBD1 (6 bases). The J call may be faulty, since TRBJ2-7 better matches the DNA end. Germline-derived CDR1 and CDR2 are SGHAT and FQNNGV. This CDR3 has 15 amino acids.

This clonotype is medium-sized (0.01 to 0.1%). V gene TRBV10-2 combines with J gene TRBJ2-5; D may match TRBD1 or TRBD2 (5 bases each). Trimming took 4 bases from V and 5 from J, leaving 8 bases between them. The CDR3 consists of 12 residues. Germline V lookup: CDR1 WSHSY, CDR2 SAAADI. The CDR3 region is CASSGWGETQYF. CDR3 DNA: TGCGCCAGCAGTGGGTGGGGGGAGACCCAGTACTTC.